These 15 T cell receptor beta chains originate from one sample sequenced in a study of OX40 agonist ivuxolimab in advanced cancers. The method was the immunoSEQ multiplex PCR assay. TCRdb retrieved this table from immuneACCESS and kept in-frame rearrangements only. Not all clones are present; in checked studies, unresolved V genes account for under half, and no reason is known for the remainder. The table for this sample lists under 25,000 clones; about 70% of them were counted only once. Of the sample, 33% is held by the ten largest clones. Here the sequenced sample was CD4+ or CD8+ T cells sorted from blood, taken in a trial of the OX40 agonist ivuxolimab. The receptors were gathered from an adult with an advanced solid tumor such as melanoma, head and neck, liver or kidney cancer.

V gene TRBV4-3 combines with J gene TRBJ2-7, with 11 bases fitting TRBD1. After removal of 0 bases from V and 3 bases from J, the junction contained 4 bases not matched to a gene. In germline, CDR1 is LGHNA, CDR2 YSLEER. The CDR3 is made up of 16 amino acids. The CDR3 region is CASSQEPGTGGYEQYF. The CDR3 DNA is TGCGCCAGCAGCCAAGAACCCGGGACAGGGGGCTACGAGCAGTACTTC.

The V gene is TRBV7-8, the J gene TRBJ2-5; TRBD1 might be the D (6 bases). This CDR3 is 15 amino acids long. The V end was cut by 5 bases, the J end by 4 bases, with 17 bases between. Germline loops: CDR1 SGHVS, CDR2 FQNEAQ. The CDR3 DNA reads as TGTGCCAGCAGCGCAGGGGTTGTCGGGACAGAGACCCAGTACTTC. Encoded protein: CASSAGVVGTETQYF.

The chain combines TRBV10-2 with TRBJ2-7; 8 bases fit TRBD2. The CDR3 is 16 amino acids. After removal of 3 bases from V and 3 bases from J, the junction contained 10 bases not matched to a gene. Germline CDR1 is WSHSY and CDR2 is SAAADI. The CDR3 is CASSEGGSGVLYEQYF. Here the CDR3 DNA reads TGCGCCAGCAGTGAAGGGGGTAGCGGGGTGCTCTACGAGCAGTACTTC.

The rearrangement joins TRBV5-1 to TRBJ1-2; the D gene is possibly TRBD1 (5 bases). Per germline, CDR1 SGHRS and CDR2 YFSETQ. This CDR3 has 14 residues. Trimming removed 1 base from V and 6 bases from J, with 13 bases in between. CDR3 DNA: TGCGCCAGCAGCTTGTACCGGGGGAACGATGGCTACACCTTC. This codes for CASSLYRGNDGYTF.

The V gene is TRBV7-9, the J gene TRBJ2-7; no clear D. The CDR3 length is 12 residues. V was pared by 0 bases and J by 2 bases, with 2 bases between. The germline V gene has CDR1 SEHNR and CDR2 FQNEAQ (reference sequence). The CDR3 bases are TGTGCCAGCAGCTTAGCGGCCTACGAGCAGTACTTC. Its protein is CASSLAAYEQYF.

The chain uses TRBV5-4 and TRBJ2-6, with no clear D. V gave up 1 base and J gave up 0 bases, with 8 bases separating them. The CDR3 is made up of 16 amino acids. CDR1 is SGHNT, CDR2 YYREEE, per germline (reference sequence). The CDR3 region has the DNA TGTGCCAGCAGCTTGCCCGATCGCTCTGGGGCCAACGTCCTGACTTTC. Encoded protein: CASSLPDRSGANVLTF.

The chain combines TRBV2 with TRBJ2-7; 9 bases are a match to TRBD2. CDR3 length: 16 amino acids. Per the germline V gene, CDR1 is SNHLY and CDR2 is FYNNEI. V lost 6 bases and J lost 6; bases outside the gene matches: 15. CDR3 sequence (DNA): TGTGCCAGCAGCTCCATCCCCGGGACTAGCTTCGCCGAGCAGTACTTC. Translation gives CASSSIPGTSFAEQYF.

Worth noting for this clone: The same CDR3 can be traced to other DNA sequences in this sample. The chain joins TRBV19 to TRBJ1-1; 11 bases are a match to TRBD1. V was pared by 6 bases and J by 1 base, with 10 bases of the junction left unmatched. Germline assignment: CDR1 LNHDA and CDR2 SQIVND (reference sequence). This CDR3 comprises 17 residues. The CDR3: CASSPGQGDLANTEAFF. The CDR3 nucleotides are TGTGCCAGTAGCCCGGGACAGGGGGATTTAGCGAACACTGAAGCTTTCTTT. The full variable domain, its missing parts supplied by reference TRBV19 and TRBJ1-1, is DGGITQSPKYLFRKEGQNVTLSCEQNLNHDAMYWYRQDPGQGLRLIYYSQIVNDFQKGDIAEGYSVSREKKESFPLTVTSAQKNPTAFYLCASSPGQGDLANTEAFFGQGTRLTVV.

The chain is built from TRBV28 and TRBJ2-2, with D perhaps TRBD1 (5 bases). V dropped 6 bases and J dropped 6 bases, with 11 bases sitting between them. Germline lookup yields CDR1 MDHEN and CDR2 SYDVKM. The CDR3 consists of 13 residues. CDR3 residues: CASSAGFAGELFF. The CDR3 DNA reads as TGTGCCAGCAGCGCAGGGTTCGCCGGGGAGCTGTTTTTT.

V is TRBV5-1 and J is TRBJ2-1, with TRBD2 matching over 10 bases. Germline assignment: CDR1 SGHRS and CDR2 YFSETQ. The CDR3 loop spans 18 amino acids. The J segment lost 1 base and the V segment lost 0 bases, leaving 7 bases of the junction unmatched. CDR3 DNA: TGCGCCAGCAGCTTGGCTACTAGCGGGGCTGATTCCTACAATGAGCAGTTCTTC. It codes for CASSLATSGADSYNEQFF.

This chain connects TRBV30 to TRBJ1-1; TRBD1 matches at 9 bases. This CDR3 region has 13 residues. CDR1 GTSNPN and CDR2 SVGIG come from the germline V gene (reference sequence). J was trimmed by 10 bases and V by 6 bases; bases with no gene match: 12. In nucleotides, the CDR3 is TGTGCCTGCCGGGACAGGGTGCGAATGGGAGCTTTCTTT. It is translated as CACRDRVRMGAFF.

This clone has just one count. This rearrangement joins TRBV7-2 to TRBJ1-5; D not resolved. The CDR3 loop spans 15 amino acids. Looked up from germline, CDR1 is SGHTA and CDR2 is FQGNSA. Trimming stripped 1 base from V and 1 base from J, with 8 bases between. The chain's CDR3 is CASSLVPRSNQPQHF. DNA of the CDR3: TGTGCCAGCAGCTTAGTCCCGAGAAGCAATCAGCCCCAGCATTTT.

The chain is built from TRBV6-6 and TRBJ2-7; 9 nucleotides line up with TRBD1. Losses at the gene ends were 5 bases for V and 4 bases for J; bases not matched to a gene: 6. The germline CDR1 and CDR2 sequences are MNHNY and SVGAGI (reference sequence). The CDR3 covers 14 residues. In nucleotides, the CDR3 is TGTGCCAGCAGTAGGGGGACAGGGCCTTACGAGCAGTACTTC. Translation gives CASSRGTGPYEQYF.

This chain joins TRBV19 and TRBJ2-3; TRBD1 or TRBD2 may be the D gene (5 bases each). Germline V gives CDR1 LNHDA, CDR2 SQIVND (reference sequence). This CDR3 is built from 17 residues. Trimming removed 1 base at V and 0 bases at J, with 14 bases between. This CDR3 is CASSIGGAGSSTDTQYF. In DNA, the CDR3 is TGTGCCAGTAGTATAGGAGGGGCCGGGTCCAGCACAGATACGCAGTATTTT.

The chain couples TRBV28 to TRBJ2-5; D not resolved. The CDR3 covers 12 residues. Germline values: CDR1 MDHEN, CDR2 SYDVKM. The V and J ends lost 6 bases and 2 bases respectively, with 7 bases between them. In DNA, the CDR3 is TGTGCCAGCAGGAGTGATCAAGAGACCCAGTACTTC. It translates to CASRSDQETQYF.